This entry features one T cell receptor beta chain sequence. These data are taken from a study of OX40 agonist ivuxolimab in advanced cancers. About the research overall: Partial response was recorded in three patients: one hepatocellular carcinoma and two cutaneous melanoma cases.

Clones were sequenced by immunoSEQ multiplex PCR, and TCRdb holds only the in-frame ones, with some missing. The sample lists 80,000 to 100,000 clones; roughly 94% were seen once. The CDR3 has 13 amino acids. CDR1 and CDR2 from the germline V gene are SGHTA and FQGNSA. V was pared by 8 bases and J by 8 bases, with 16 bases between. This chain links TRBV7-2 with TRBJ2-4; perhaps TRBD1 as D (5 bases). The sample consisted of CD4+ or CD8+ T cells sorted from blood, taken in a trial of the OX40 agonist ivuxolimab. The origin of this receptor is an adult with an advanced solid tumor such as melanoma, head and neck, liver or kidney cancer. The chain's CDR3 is CASLGQGRDIQYF. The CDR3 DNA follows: TGTGCCAGCCTCGGTCAGGGTAGGGACATTCAGTACTTC.